A single T cell receptor beta chain is shown here with its context. Its target is not known. This sample is drawn from a study of T cell responses to AZD1222 COVID-19 vaccine. Assay used: immunoSEQ multiplex PCR; TCRdb lists only in-frame clones, some missing. Of 140,000 or so clones detected, about 92% appear once; the ten largest clones hold around 1.9%. Study observations and caveats: Repertoire samples came only from after the peak T cell response. White British ancestry dominated among donors, who included more females, and clonal diversity was possibly underestimated. An increase in Spike-specific TCR breadth and depth was observed after two AZD1222 doses. It was only six AZD1222 recipients who were seropositive at baseline.

The CDR3 has 13 residues. V lost 6 bases and J lost 2, with 8 bases in between. Looked up from germline, CDR1 is MNHNY and CDR2 is SVGAGI (reference sequence). This sequence joins TRBV6-6 and TRBJ1-5, with D possibly being TRBD1 (5 bases). The receptor was derived from an adult in good health. The sample in question was peripheral blood, obtained on day 0 of AZD1222 vaccination. As DNA, the CDR3 is TGTGCCAGCAGAGACAGCGGCAATCAGCCCCAGCATTTT. Translation: CASRDSGNQPQHF.